This T cell receptor (beta chain) emerged from a study of cytomegalovirus exposure and HLA in healthy donors. Concerning this clone: No antigen is known for it.

General study findings and limits: There was a cluster of highly shared sequence variants that was likely a sequencing artifact. The study labeled more than 150 TCR beta chains cytomegalovirus-associated. It was reported that the classifier diagnosed cytomegalovirus status with high specificity and sensitivity in both the original and validation cohorts. It was reported that TCR beta sequences correctly inferred the HLA-A and HLA-B alleles for most subjects.

There are 17 residues in the CDR3. A multiplex PCR was run with 60 Vbeta primers and 13 Jbeta primers. Only in-frame clones appear in the TCRdb table, and some are missing; sequencing was by immunoSEQ multiplex PCR. The sample yields 180,000 or so clones, around three quarters seen once. The sample taken for sequencing was PBMCs. The clonotype comes from a woman under 40 in good health and CMV-seronegative. The genes are TRBV1 and TRBJ1-5. TRBV1 has pseudogene status. The CDR3 region is CTSSQDVRKATNQPQHF. Written as DNA, the CDR3 is TGCACCAGCAGCCAAGACGTCAGAAAAGCGACCAATCAGCCCCAGCATTTT.